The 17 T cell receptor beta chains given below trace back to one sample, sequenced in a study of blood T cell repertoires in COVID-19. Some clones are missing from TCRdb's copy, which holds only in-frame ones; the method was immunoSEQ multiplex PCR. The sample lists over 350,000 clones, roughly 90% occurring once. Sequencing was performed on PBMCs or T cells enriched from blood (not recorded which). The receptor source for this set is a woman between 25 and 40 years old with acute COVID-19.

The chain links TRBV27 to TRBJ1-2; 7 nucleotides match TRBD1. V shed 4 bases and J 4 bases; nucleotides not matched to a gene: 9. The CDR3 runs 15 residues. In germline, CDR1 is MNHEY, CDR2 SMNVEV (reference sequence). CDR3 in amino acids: CASSSSNRGFYGYTF. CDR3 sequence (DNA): TGTGCCAGCAGTTCTTCCAACAGGGGTTTCTATGGCTACACCTTC.

The CDR3 nucleotides are TGCAGCGTTGAGGTCCAGGGGTACGAAAAACTGTTTTTT. Translated, it gives CSVEVQGYEKLFF. The chain is built from TRBV29-1 and TRBJ1-4, with a weak D call TRBD1 (6 bases). V was shortened by 3 bases and J by 8 bases, with 13 bases between the two germline ends. This CDR3 spans 13 amino acids. Per the germline V gene, CDR1 is SQVTM and CDR2 is ANQGSEA.

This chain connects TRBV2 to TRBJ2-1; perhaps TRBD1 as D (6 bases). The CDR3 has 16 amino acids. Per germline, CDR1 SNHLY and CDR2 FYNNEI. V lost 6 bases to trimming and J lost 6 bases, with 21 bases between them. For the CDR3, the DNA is TGTGCCAGCAGGGGGGCCGTCGAAAGACGTACCAATGAGCAGTTCTTC. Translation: CASRGAVERRTNEQFF.

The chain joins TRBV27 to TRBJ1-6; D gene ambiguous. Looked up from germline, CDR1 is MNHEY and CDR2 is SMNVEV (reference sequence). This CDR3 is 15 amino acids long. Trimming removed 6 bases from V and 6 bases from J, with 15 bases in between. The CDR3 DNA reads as TGTGCCAGCAGGACTGAGACTGGCCTTAATTCACCCCTCCACTTT. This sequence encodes CASRTETGLNSPLHF.

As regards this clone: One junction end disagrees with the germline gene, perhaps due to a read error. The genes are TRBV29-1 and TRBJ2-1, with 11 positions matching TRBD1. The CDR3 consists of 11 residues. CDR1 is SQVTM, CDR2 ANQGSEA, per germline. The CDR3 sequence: CSAVGTGGMVF. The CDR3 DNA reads TGCAGCGCCGTTGGGACAGGGGGGATGGTCTTC.

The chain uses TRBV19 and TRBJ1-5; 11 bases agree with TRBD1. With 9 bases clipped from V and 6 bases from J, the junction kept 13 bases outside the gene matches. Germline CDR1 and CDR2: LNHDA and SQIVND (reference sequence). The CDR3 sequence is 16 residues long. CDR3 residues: CARGIRTGGFSQPQHF. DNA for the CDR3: TGTGCCAGGGGAATCCGGACAGGGGGCTTCAGTCAGCCCCAGCATTTT.

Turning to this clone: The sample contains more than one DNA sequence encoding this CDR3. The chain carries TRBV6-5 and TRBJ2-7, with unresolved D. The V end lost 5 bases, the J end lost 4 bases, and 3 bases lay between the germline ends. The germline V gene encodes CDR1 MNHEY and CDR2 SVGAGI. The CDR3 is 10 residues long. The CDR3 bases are TGTGCCAGCAGTCTTTACGAGCAGTACTTC. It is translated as CASSLYEQYF.

CDR3: CASSGRSIHRGLNYGYTF. The CDR3 DNA sequence: TGTGCCAGCAGCGGCCGATCGATACACAGGGGGCTTAACTATGGCTACACCTTC. The rearrangement uses TRBV9 and TRBJ1-2, with TRBD1 identical over 9 bases. The ends lost 3 bases at V and 1 base at J; junction bases unmatched: 13. CDR1 and CDR2 from the germline V gene are SGDLS and YYNGEE. The CDR3 loop spans 18 amino acids.

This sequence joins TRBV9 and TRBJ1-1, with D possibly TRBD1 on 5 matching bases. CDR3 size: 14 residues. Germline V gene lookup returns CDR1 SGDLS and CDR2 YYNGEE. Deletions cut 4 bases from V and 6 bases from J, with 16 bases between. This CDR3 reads CASSPLKKGPEAFF. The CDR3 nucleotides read TGTGCCAGCAGCCCATTGAAGAAGGGGCCTGAAGCTTTCTTT.

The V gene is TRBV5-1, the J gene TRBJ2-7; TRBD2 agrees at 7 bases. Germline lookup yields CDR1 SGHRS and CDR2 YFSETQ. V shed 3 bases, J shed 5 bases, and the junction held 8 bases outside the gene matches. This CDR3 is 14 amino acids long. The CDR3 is CASSSRGGDHEQYF. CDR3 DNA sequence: TGCGCCAGCAGCTCCCGGGGAGGGGACCACGAGCAGTACTTC.

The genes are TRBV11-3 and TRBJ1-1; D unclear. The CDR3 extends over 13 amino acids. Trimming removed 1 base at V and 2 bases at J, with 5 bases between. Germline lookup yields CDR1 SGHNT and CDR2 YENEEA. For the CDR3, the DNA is TGTGCCAGCAGCTTAGTTCGTAACACTGAAGCTTTCTTT. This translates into CASSLVRNTEAFF.

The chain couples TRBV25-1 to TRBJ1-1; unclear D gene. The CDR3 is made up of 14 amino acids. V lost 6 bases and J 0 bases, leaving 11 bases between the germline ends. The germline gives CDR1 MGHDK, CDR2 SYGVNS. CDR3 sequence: CASRGGRMNTEAFF. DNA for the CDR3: TGTGCCAGCAGAGGTGGCAGGATGAACACTGAAGCTTTCTTT. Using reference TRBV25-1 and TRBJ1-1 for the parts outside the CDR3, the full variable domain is EADIYQTPRYLVIGTGKKITLECSQTMGHDKMYWYQQDPGMELHLIHYSYGVNSTEKGDLSSESTVSRIRTEHFPLTLESARPSHTSQYLCASRGGRMNTEAFFGQGTRLTVV.

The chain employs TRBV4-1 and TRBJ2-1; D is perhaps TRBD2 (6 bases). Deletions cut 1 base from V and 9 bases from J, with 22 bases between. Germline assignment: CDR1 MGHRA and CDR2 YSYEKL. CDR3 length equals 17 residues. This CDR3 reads CASSQGPSTRGKVEQFF. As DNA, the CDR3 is TGCGCCAGCAGCCAAGGGCCCTCGACACGGGGGAAGGTTGAGCAGTTCTTC.

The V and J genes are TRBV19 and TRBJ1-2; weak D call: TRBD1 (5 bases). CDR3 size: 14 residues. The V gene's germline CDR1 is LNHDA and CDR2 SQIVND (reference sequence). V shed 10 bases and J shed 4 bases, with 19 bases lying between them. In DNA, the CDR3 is TGTGCCACCAAGACTCCGGGGGGTGGCTATGGCTACACCTTC. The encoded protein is CATKTPGGGYGYTF.

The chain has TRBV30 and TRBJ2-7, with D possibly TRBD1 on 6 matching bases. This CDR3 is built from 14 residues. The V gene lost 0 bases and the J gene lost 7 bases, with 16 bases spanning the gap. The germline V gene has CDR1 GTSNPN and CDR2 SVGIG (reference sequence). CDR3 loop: CAWSVLVGQGEQYF. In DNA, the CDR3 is TGTGCCTGGAGTGTACTAGTGGGGCAGGGGGAGCAGTACTTC.

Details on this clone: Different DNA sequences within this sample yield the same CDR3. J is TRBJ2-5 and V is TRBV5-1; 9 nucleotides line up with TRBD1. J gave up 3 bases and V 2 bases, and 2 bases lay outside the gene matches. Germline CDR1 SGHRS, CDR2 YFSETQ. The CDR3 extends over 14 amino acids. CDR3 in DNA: TGCGCCAGCAGCTTCGGGACAGGGAAAGAGACCCAGTACTTC. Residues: CASSFGTGKETQYF.

Written as DNA, the CDR3 is TGCGCCAGCAGCTCGGGACAGGGAGGTCGGAATTCACCCCTCCACTTT. Residues: CASSSGQGGRNSPLHF. The rearrangement joins TRBV5-1 to TRBJ1-6; 9 nucleotides match TRBD1. The V gene end was trimmed by 3 bases and the J gene end by 7 bases; junction bases not matched to a gene: 8. Germline CDR1 is SGHRS and CDR2 is YFSETQ. CDR3 length equals 16 residues.